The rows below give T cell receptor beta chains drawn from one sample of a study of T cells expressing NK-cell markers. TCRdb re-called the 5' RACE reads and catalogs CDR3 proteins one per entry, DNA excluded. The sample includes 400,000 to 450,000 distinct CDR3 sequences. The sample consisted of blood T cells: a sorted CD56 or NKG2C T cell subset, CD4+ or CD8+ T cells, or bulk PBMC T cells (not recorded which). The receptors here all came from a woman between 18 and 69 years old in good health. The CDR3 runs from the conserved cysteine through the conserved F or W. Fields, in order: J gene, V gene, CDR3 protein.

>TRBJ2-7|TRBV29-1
CSVGALAGGGGEQYF
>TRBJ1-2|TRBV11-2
CASSHTAGANYGYTF
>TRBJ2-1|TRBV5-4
CASSLGDSLYNEQFF
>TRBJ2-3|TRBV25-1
CASSEFLGVGGVDTQYF
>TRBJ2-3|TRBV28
CASSFPELFEGGPGTDTQYF
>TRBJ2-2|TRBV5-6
CASSTGLAGGFAGELFF
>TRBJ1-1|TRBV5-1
CASSVLLGPNTEAFF
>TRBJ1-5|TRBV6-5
CASSYSSRGNQPQHF
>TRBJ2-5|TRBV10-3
CAISESKVETQYF
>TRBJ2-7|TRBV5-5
CASSQTGPLGYEQYF
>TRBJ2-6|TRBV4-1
CASSQRRDRVSDGANVLTF
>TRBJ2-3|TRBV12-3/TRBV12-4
CASRGSSGGAGWTDTQYF
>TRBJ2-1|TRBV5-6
CASSLEPSANEQFF
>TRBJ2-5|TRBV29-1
CSVVGSGKPPDETQYF
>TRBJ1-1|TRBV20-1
CSARRQVSLGAFF
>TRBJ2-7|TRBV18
CASSPRAIQRYEQYF
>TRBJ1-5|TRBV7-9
CASSPTGGRGQPQHF
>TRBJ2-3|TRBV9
CASSVEAGADTQYF
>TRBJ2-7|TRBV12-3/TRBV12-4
CASRTTVRGKQYF
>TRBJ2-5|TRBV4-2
CASSPRDRAQETQYF
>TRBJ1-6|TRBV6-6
CASNRGGSPLHF
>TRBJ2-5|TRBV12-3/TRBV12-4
CASRWVGGETQYF
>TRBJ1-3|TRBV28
CASSPAGVEGTGNTIYF
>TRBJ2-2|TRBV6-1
CASRHRTGVTRSVGELFF
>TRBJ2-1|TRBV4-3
CASSQARGGRSEQFF
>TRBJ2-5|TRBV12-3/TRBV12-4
CASSFMLGGQETQYF
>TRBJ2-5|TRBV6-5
CASSYTTSGVRTQYF
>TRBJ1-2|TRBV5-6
CASSSDTWSYGYTF
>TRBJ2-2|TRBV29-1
CSVLTADRFMAGELFF
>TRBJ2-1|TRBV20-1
CSALRQGKEQFF
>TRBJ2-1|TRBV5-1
CASSPWTGYTNEQFF
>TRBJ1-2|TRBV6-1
CASSQGQGGVNGYTF
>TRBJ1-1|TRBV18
CASSPLAVGDTEAFF
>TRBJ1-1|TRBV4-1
CASSQDRVRTEAFF
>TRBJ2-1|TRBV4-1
CASSQGTSLNEQFF
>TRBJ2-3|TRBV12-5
CASGLTGGPDTQYF
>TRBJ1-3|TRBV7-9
CASSFQKRRTGNTIYF
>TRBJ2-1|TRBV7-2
CASSPTGGSRVKNEQFF
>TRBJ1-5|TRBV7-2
CASSLRLDQPQHF
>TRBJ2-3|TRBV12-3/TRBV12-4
CASSLGTSGYTDTQYF
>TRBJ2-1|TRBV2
CASGPTNEQFF
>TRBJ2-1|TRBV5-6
CASSLLLAGMDEQFF
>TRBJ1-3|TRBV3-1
CASSQDAERSGNTIYF
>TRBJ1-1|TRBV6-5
CASSYPAGANTEAFF
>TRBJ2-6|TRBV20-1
CSARWRSGANVLTF